This T cell receptor (beta chain) was captured by sequencing in a study of human CD8 memory T cell subsets. The length of the CDR3 is 13 residues. Per germline, CDR1 DFQATT and CDR2 SNEGSKA (reference sequence). Libraries for TCR beta were constructed using UMI-labeled 5' RACE. From its re-call of the 5' RACE reads, TCRdb lists each CDR3 protein once, without DNA. The clone table shows around 20,000 distinct CDR3 sequences, with the ten largest holding roughly 5.9%. The sequence was obtained from a human donor in good health. The sample was CD8+ T cells from PBMCs. The chain combines TRBV20-1 with TRBJ2-7; TCRdb's assignment of TRBD1 cannot be checked, as there is no DNA. The chain's CDR3 is CSATGTEAYEQYF.